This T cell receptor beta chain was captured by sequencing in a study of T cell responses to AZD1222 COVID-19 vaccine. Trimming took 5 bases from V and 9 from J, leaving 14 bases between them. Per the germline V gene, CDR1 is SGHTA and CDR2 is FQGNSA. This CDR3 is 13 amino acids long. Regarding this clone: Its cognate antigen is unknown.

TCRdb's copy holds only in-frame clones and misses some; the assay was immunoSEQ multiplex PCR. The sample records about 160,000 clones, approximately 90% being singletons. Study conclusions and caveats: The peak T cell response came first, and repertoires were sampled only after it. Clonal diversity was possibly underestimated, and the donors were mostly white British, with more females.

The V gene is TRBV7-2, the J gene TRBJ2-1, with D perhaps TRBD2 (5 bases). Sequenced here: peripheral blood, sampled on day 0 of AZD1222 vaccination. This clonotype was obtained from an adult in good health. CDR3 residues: CASSPSRIGEQFF. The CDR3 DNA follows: TGTGCCAGCAGCCCTAGCAGAATAGGTGAGCAGTTCTTC.